The rows below give T cell receptor beta chains drawn from one sample of a study of long-term antiretroviral therapy in people with HIV. This table comes from immunoSEQ multiplex PCR, and its TCRdb copy is limited to in-frame clones, with some not included. The data hold about 39,000 clones, with about 86% observed a single time. Specimen: unsorted PBMCs, collected just before starting antiretroviral therapy. Receptors were obtained from a young woman with HIV. Both conserved end residues are part of each CDR3. A D gene is named only where the DNA matches it firmly. For some rows the clone size is stated as once, few or many, or as a class when expanded; others skip it.

TRBV11-2	-	few	TRBJ1-2	TGTGCCAGCAGCTTAGGTTGGGGTATTCACTATGGCTACACCTTC	CASSLGWGIHYGYTF
TRBV5-1	-	-	TRBJ2-7	TGCGCCAGCAGCTTGGCCGCAAAGGACGGGTACGAGCAGTACTTC	CASSLAAKDGYEQYF
TRBV28	-	-	TRBJ1-1	TGTGCCAGCTCCCTAACCCTAGGTAGCACTGAAGCTTTCTTT	CASSLTLGSTEAFF
TRBV27	TRBD2	-	TRBJ2-1	TGTGCCAGCAGCAAGTCGGGACTATCCTACAATGAGCAGTTCTTC	CASSKSGLSYNEQFF
TRBV4-1	-	-	TRBJ2-1	TGCGCCAGCAGCCAAGATCGGGGGCGAGGGAATGAGCAGTTCTTC	CASSQDRGRGNEQFF
TRBV4-1	-	-	TRBJ1-1	TGCGCCAGCAGCTTCACCCCGGTCACTGAAGCTTTCTTT	CASSFTPVTEAFF
TRBV7-3	TRBD1	once	TRBJ2-1	TGTGCCAGCAGCTTACCACAGGGGGTCTCGAGTGAGCAGTTCTTC	CASSLPQGVSSEQFF
TRBV10-3	TRBD1	-	TRBJ1-5	TGTGCCATCAGCCCCGGCCCCGGGGACAGGGGAAGAAATCAGCCCCAGCATTTT	CAISPGPGDRGRNQPQHF
TRBV11-2	TRBD2	-	TRBJ2-1	TGTGCCAGCAGCTTAACGCTGGGACTAGGGGGCAATGAGCAGTTCTTC	CASSLTLGLGGNEQFF
TRBV4-1	-	-	TRBJ2-5	TGCGCCAGCAGCGCCCCTGGGAGAGACCCGCAAGAGACCCAGTACTTC	CASSAPGRDPQETQYF
TRBV10-3	TRBD1	-	TRBJ2-5	TGTGCCATCAGCACAGGGGGCATTCAAGAGACCCAGTACTTC	CAISTGGIQETQYF
TRBV6-5	-	-	TRBJ1-1	TGTGCCAGCAGTTACGAGACTACCACTGAAGCTTTCTTT	CASSYETTTEAFF
TRBV11-3	-	-	TRBJ2-1	TGTGCCAGCAGCTTAGATGGGAGTTGGTACAATGAGCAGTTCTTC	CASSLDGSWYNEQFF
TRBV7-3	-	-	TRBJ2-2	TGTGCCAGCAGCTCACGGACGGGGAACACCGGGGAGCTGTTTTTT	CASSSRTGNTGELFF
TRBV7-3	TRBD2	-	TRBJ2-5	TGTGCCAGCAGCTCCCTACCCCAACCCCTTAGCGGGAGGGCCGGGGGAGAGACCCAGTACTTC	CASSSLPQPLSGRAGGETQYF
TRBV11-2	-	-	TRBJ2-1	TGTGCCAGCAGCCTGTACGGACAGAGCTACAATGAGCAGTTCTTC	CASSLYGQSYNEQFF
TRBV19	TRBD1	-	TRBJ2-7	TGTGCCGTACAACGACAGGGGTCCTACGAGCAGTACTTC	CAVQRQGSYEQYF
TRBV6-5	TRBD2	-	TRBJ2-1	TGTGCCAGCAATAAGAATAGCGGGAGTTACAATGAGCAGTTCTTC	CASNKNSGSYNEQFF
TRBV5-1	-	-	TRBJ1-4	TGCGCCAGCAGCTTCAGGGGTACTAATGAAAAACTGTTTTTT	CASSFRGTNEKLFF
TRBV6-7	-	-	TRBJ2-2	TGTGCCAGCAGTTACTTGCACGGACGGTCGGGCACCGGGGAGCTGTTTTTT	CASSYLHGRSGTGELFF
TRBV7-2	-	-	TRBJ1-4	TGTGCCAGCAGCCCCTTTGGGAGTGAAAAACTGTTTTTT	CASSPFGSEKLFF
TRBV27	-	large	TRBJ2-7	TGTGCCAGCAGTTTGGACACCGCGGGCTACGAGCAGTACTTC	CASSLDTAGYEQYF
TRBV11-2	-	-	TRBJ2-2	TGTGCCAGCAGCTTAAGCAGGGGCAGGGACACCGGGGAGCTGTTTTTT	CASSLSRGRDTGELFF
TRBV18	-	-	TRBJ2-2	TGTGCCAGCTCACCGGCGACCGGGGAGCTGTTTTTT	CASSPATGELFF
TRBV28	-	-	TRBJ1-5	TGTGCCAGCAGTTTATGGGGGCCGGGCGGCGGAAATCAGCCCCAGCATTTT	CASSLWGPGGGNQPQHF
TRBV9	TRBD1	-	TRBJ1-5	TGTGCCAGCAGCGATGACGACAGGGTCGGTCAGCCCCAGCATTTT	CASSDDDRVGQPQHF
TRBV19	TRBD1	-	TRBJ1-4	TGTGCCAGTAGGAACAGGGGGGCTGCAACTAATGAAAAACTGTTTTTT	CASRNRGAATNEKLFF
TRBV28	TRBD1	-	TRBJ1-2	TGTGCCAGCAGAACGACAGGGATTTTTTGGGGCTACACCTTC	CASRTTGIFWGYTF
TRBV4-1	-	-	TRBJ2-6	TGCGCCAGCAGCCAAGATCTTCGGGGTACTGGGGCCAACGTCCTGACTTTC	CASSQDLRGTGANVLTF